The clone carrying this TCR beta chain was seen only once. The antigen remains unidentified. The authors distributed each subset's genomic DNA evenly over several immunoSEQ plates. In the authors' workflow: Filtering of immunoSEQ junctional sequences could not match full-length read filtering. Sequencing used immunoSEQ multiplex PCR; TCRdb keeps in-frame clones, though not all of them. For V, J and clone size, that table is used; D and trimming come from the DNA. Of about 700,000 clones listed, approximately 79% are singletons. The data stem from a study of shared clonotypes between healthy human individuals. The CDR3 is 15 amino acids. Germline-derived CDR1 and CDR2 are MDHEN and SYDVKM. Trimming left V 3 bases short and J 0 bases short, with 12 bases between. Regarding the study as a whole: When compared with the clonotypes that were shared by all four sorted-subset donors, the non-shared clonotypes turned out to have lower generation probabilities. Large sequencing depth failed to make sorted-subset sequencing complete, rarefaction showed.

This chain connects TRBV28 to TRBJ2-7; no clear D gene. The clonotype originates from a young woman in good health. What was sequenced was memory CD4+ T cells sorted from blood. This sample's subset: CD45RA-negative fraction. The DNA for the CDR3 is TGTGCCAGCAGTTTGGGCGGCAGGAGCTCCTACGAGCAGTACTTC. It specifies CASSLGGRSSYEQYF.